The next 32 T cell receptor beta chains were all read from a single sample in a study of blood T cell repertoires in COVID-19. Assay: immunoSEQ multiplex PCR; the TCRdb copy retains only in-frame clones and omits some. The table has more than 75,000 clones, 80% to 85% seen once. The sample taken for sequencing was peripheral blood. The receptors were gathered from a woman aged 80 or over with active or convalescent COVID-19.

This clone was recorded once. The gene calls are TRBV7-6 and TRBJ2-3; 7 bases align to TRBD2. Germline loops: CDR1 SGHVS, CDR2 FNYEAQ. Germline trimming cut 5 bases from V and 0 bases from J; bases unmatched to any gene: 8. The CDR3 extends over 16 amino acids. Here the CDR3 DNA reads TGTGCCAGCAGCACGGGGGAGGGCTTCAGCACAGATACGCAGTATTTT. Its translation is CASSTGEGFSTDTQYF.

The V call is TRBV19, the J call TRBJ1-2, with 9 bases matching TRBD1. The length of the CDR3 is 15 residues. Germline CDR1 is LNHDA and CDR2 is SQIVND (reference sequence). Unmatched junction bases numbered 7, after V lost 7 bases and J lost 1 base. The CDR3 loop reads CASKIGTGINYGYTF. The DNA of the CDR3 is TGTGCCAGTAAGATTGGGACAGGGATTAACTATGGCTACACCTTC.

V and J are TRBV29-1 and TRBJ2-2, with D possibly being TRBD1 (5 bases). CDR3 size: 12 residues. V lost 4 bases, J lost 6 bases, and 9 bases lay in between. From germline, CDR1 is SQVTM and CDR2 ANQGSEA. In DNA, the CDR3 is TGCAGCGTTGGAAGGGGTCCCGGGGAGCTGTTTTTT. Translated, it gives CSVGRGPGELFF.

This chain uses TRBV28 with TRBJ1-6; 8 bases line up with TRBD1. The CDR3 totals 18 residues. The V segment lost 5 bases and the J segment 7 bases; nucleotides outside the gene matches: 16. In germline, CDR1 is MDHEN, CDR2 SYDVKM. This CDR3 reads CASSPRPYLTGENSPLHF. The CDR3 DNA sequence: TGTGCCAGCAGTCCCCGTCCATACCTGACAGGGGAGAATTCACCCCTCCACTTT.

The chain recombines TRBV6-2 or TRBV6-3 with TRBJ2-1, with a possible D match to TRBD1 (7 bases). The CDR3 is 19 residues long. V lost 9 bases to trimming and J lost 15 bases, with 42 bases between them. From germline, CDR1 is MNHEY and CDR2 SVGEGT. The CDR3 spells CASSDRANRGGISTLSPFF. For the CDR3, the DNA is TGTGCCAGTAGTGACAGGGCCAATAGAGGCGGGATTTCTACCCTTAGTCCGTTCTTC.

This chain links TRBV6-5 with TRBJ2-1; D is ambiguous. The ends were cut back, 7 bases at V and 3 bases at J, with 7 bases in the middle. The CDR3 totals 12 residues. Germline loops: CDR1 MNHEY, CDR2 SVGAGI. This chain's CDR3 is CASKTDYNEQFF. The CDR3 nucleotides are TGTGCCAGCAAAACAGACTACAATGAGCAGTTCTTC.

In its sample, this clone was seen once. The chain is built from TRBV28 and TRBJ1-2; no definite D call. The CDR3 extends over 12 amino acids. Germline CDR1 reads MDHEN; CDR2 reads SYDVKM. Trimming removed 5 bases from V and 6 bases from J, with 10 bases in between. Written as DNA, the CDR3 is TGTGCCAGCAGTCTGACTCTGGATGGCTACACCTTC. It is translated as CASSLTLDGYTF.

The chain carries TRBV5-5 and TRBJ2-1, with D tentatively TRBD1 (6 bases). There are 15 residues in the CDR3. From germline, CDR1 is SGHKS and CDR2 YYEKEE (reference sequence). The V end was cut by 3 bases, the J end by 6 bases, with 16 bases between. The CDR3 region is CASSSGSRGSNEQFF. The CDR3 DNA is TGTGCCAGCAGCTCCGGTTCGAGGGGGTCCAATGAGCAGTTCTTC.

The CDR3 DNA reads as TGTGCCAGCAGAACCGGGAGCTCCTACGAGCAGTACTTC. Protein product: CASRTGSSYEQYF. The genes are TRBV12-3 or TRBV12-4 and TRBJ2-7; maybe TRBD2 (6 bases). This CDR3 is 13 amino acids long. V lost 6 bases and J lost 0, with 9 bases in between.

This clone showed up just a few times. The chain couples TRBV19 to TRBJ1-3, with D possibly TRBD1 on 5 matching bases. CDR1 LNHDA and CDR2 SQIVND come from the germline V gene (reference sequence). Trimming left V 4 bases short and J 0 bases short, with 10 bases between. The CDR3 runs to 15 residues. CDR3 DNA sequence: TGTGCCAGTAGTACTAGACAGCACTCTGGAAACACCATATATTTT. It specifies CASSTRQHSGNTIYF.

The genes are TRBV24-1 and TRBJ1-2; possibly TRBD1 for D (6 bases). V was pared by 4 bases and J by 7 bases, with 9 bases between. Per the germline V gene, CDR1 is KGHDR and CDR2 is SFDVKD. The CDR3 spans 12 residues. Written as DNA, the CDR3 is TGTGCCACCAGTGACAGGGGCTCTGGCTACACCTTC. Amino acids: CATSDRGSGYTF.

The chain employs TRBV6-6 and TRBJ1-2, with 10 bases lining up with TRBD1. This CDR3 is 14 amino acids long. Germline lookup yields CDR1 MNHNY and CDR2 SVGAGI (reference sequence). The J segment lost 2 bases and the V segment lost 5 bases, leaving 2 bases of the junction unmatched. The CDR3 spells CASSRTGGNYGYTF. For the CDR3, the DNA is TGTGCCAGCAGTAGGACAGGGGGAAACTATGGCTACACCTTC.

The chain uses TRBV20-1 and TRBJ2-5, with 11 bases aligning to TRBD2. CDR1 DFQATT and CDR2 SNEGSKA come from the germline V gene (reference sequence). The CDR3 consists of 16 residues. J was trimmed by 0 bases and V by 3 bases; bases with no gene match: 6. The CDR3 DNA reads TGCAGTGCTAGTGGGACTAGCGGCCAGTACCAAGAGACCCAGTACTTC. Translated: CSASGTSGQYQETQYF.

This chain connects TRBV7-9 to TRBJ1-2; the match to TRBD1 covers 10 bases. Germline V gene sequence: CDR1 SEHNR, CDR2 FQNEAQ (reference sequence). V lost 4 bases to trimming and J lost 7 bases; unmatched junction nucleotides: 6. CDR3 size: 14 residues. CDR3 region: CASSSTGGWGGYTF. The CDR3 nucleotides are TGTGCCAGCAGCTCGACAGGGGGCTGGGGTGGCTACACCTTC. The full variable domain, in which reference TRBV7-9 and TRBJ1-2 provide the parts outside the CDR3, is DTGVSQNPRHKITKRGQNVTFRCDPISEHNRLYWYRQTLGQGPEFLTYFQNEAQLEKSRLLSDRFSAERPKGSFSTLEIQRTEQGDSAMYLCASSSTGGWGGYTFGSGTRLTVV.

The CDR3 reads CASSLSTGGVYEQYF. In DNA, the CDR3 is TGTGCCAGCAGTTTATCAACGGGAGGGGTTTACGAGCAGTACTTC. The chain uses TRBV27 and TRBJ2-7; 8 bases align to TRBD2. V was clipped by 0 bases and J by 4 bases; unmatched bases: 5. From germline, CDR1 is MNHEY and CDR2 SMNVEV (reference sequence). The CDR3 is 15 amino acids.

The sample holds a few counts of this clone. The V call is TRBV10-3, the J call TRBJ1-4; D is possibly TRBD1 (5 bases). The CDR3 runs to 14 residues. The ends were cut back, 4 bases at V and 4 bases at J, with 10 bases in the middle. Germline V lookup: CDR1 ENHRY, CDR2 SYGVKD. The CDR3 is CAISAGGVNEKLFF. Written as DNA, the CDR3 is TGTGCCATCAGTGCAGGAGGGGTTAATGAAAAACTGTTTTTT.

The CDR3 DNA follows: TGTGCCAGCAGTGAAGCCACAGGGAAGAATGGCTACACCTTC. Its translation is CASSEATGKNGYTF. The chain is built from TRBV2 and TRBJ1-2; TRBD1 might be the D (6 bases). V was trimmed by 0 bases and J by 6 bases, leaving 11 bases between them. The CDR3 has 14 residues. The germline V gene encodes CDR1 SNHLY and CDR2 FYNNEI.

The chain combines TRBV19 with TRBJ2-5; 9 bases match TRBD1. The CDR3 loop spans 13 amino acids. Trimming at V came to 4 bases and at J to 4 bases, leaving 1 base not matched to a gene. Germline V lookup: CDR1 LNHDA, CDR2 SQIVND (reference sequence). The CDR3 loop is CASSRQGGETQYF. In DNA, the CDR3 is TGTGCCAGTAGTAGACAGGGGGGAGAGACCCAGTACTTC.

The CDR3 protein is CASSVGLSSSYNEQFF. The CDR3 nucleotides are TGTGCCAGCAGCGTTGGACTGTCAAGCTCCTACAATGAGCAGTTCTTC. V gene TRBV7-2 combines with J gene TRBJ2-1; perhaps TRBD2 as D (5 bases). Deletions cut 5 bases from V and 0 bases from J, with 14 bases between. The CDR3 covers 16 residues. Germline V gives CDR1 SGHTA, CDR2 FQGNSA.

The chain has TRBV28 and TRBJ2-1; a possible D gene is TRBD1 (6 bases). The CDR3 totals 15 residues. V lost 6 bases to trimming and J lost 2 bases, with 14 bases between them. The germline V gene has CDR1 MDHEN and CDR2 SYDVKM. The CDR3 DNA follows: TGTGCCAGCAGACTCCCATCAGGGGCCTACAATGAGCAGTTCTTC. This sequence encodes CASRLPSGAYNEQFF.

J is TRBJ1-2 and V is TRBV15; D is unresolved. CDR1 LNHNV and CDR2 YYDKDF come from the germline V gene (reference sequence). Trimming stripped 1 base from V and 8 bases from J, with 14 bases between. The CDR3 length is 14 residues. The chain's CDR3 is CATSRATGFSGYTF. CDR3 sequence (DNA): TGTGCCACCAGCAGAGCGACGGGGTTTAGCGGCTACACCTTC.

V gene TRBV2 combines with J gene TRBJ1-5; D not resolved. The germline V gene encodes CDR1 SNHLY and CDR2 FYNNEI. The CDR3 has 16 residues. Trimming stripped 6 bases from V and 4 bases from J, with 19 bases between. CDR3 nucleotides: TGTGCCAGCAGCAAGAATTGGCAGGTAATTAATCAGCCCCAGCATTTT. Protein sequence: CASSKNWQVINQPQHF.

The CDR3 sequence is CATSDLEGGDYEQYF. Here the CDR3 DNA reads TGTGCCACCAGTGATTTAGAAGGGGGGGACTACGAGCAGTACTTC. The V gene is TRBV24-1, the J gene TRBJ2-7, with a tentative D call TRBD2 (7 bases). The CDR3 is made up of 15 amino acids. Trimming took 1 base from V and 3 from J, leaving 12 bases between them. Germline V gene lookup returns CDR1 KGHDR and CDR2 SFDVKD.

This chain links TRBV27 with TRBJ2-7; 10 nucleotides line up with TRBD2. Per germline, CDR1 MNHEY and CDR2 SMNVEV (reference sequence). J lost 1 base, V lost 5 bases, and 8 bases had no gene match. The CDR3 is 16 residues long. The CDR3 region has the DNA TGTGCCAGCAGTAGAGGACTAGCGGCCCGTTCCTACGAGCAGTACTTC. Translating gives CASSRGLAARSYEQYF.

This chain uses TRBV5-1 with TRBJ2-7, with 7 bases aligning to TRBD1. The CDR3 consists of 13 residues. Trimming took 2 bases from V and 3 from J; bases not matched to a gene: 2. Germline-derived CDR1 and CDR2 are SGHRS and YFSETQ. The CDR3 nucleotides read TGCGCCAGCAGCTTTGGGACAGTCTACGAGCAGTACTTC. This codes for CASSFGTVYEQYF.

The rearrangement uses TRBV19 and TRBJ2-6; TRBD1 might be the D (6 bases). From germline, CDR1 is LNHDA and CDR2 SQIVND (reference sequence). The CDR3 runs to 16 residues. V was shortened by 6 bases and J by 3 bases, with 15 bases between the two germline ends. Written as DNA, the CDR3 is TGTGCCAGTAGCCCTGAGGGGGATCGTGGGGCCAACGTCCTGACTTTC. Protein product: CASSPEGDRGANVLTF.

This chain joins TRBV3-1 (or the pseudogene TRBV3-2) and TRBJ2-7; TRBD2 matches 10 bases. The germline V gene encodes CDR1 LGHDT and CDR2 YNNKEL (reference sequence). The ends lost 1 base at V and 1 base at J; junction bases unmatched: 7. The length of the CDR3 is 17 residues. CDR3 nucleotide sequence: TGTGCCAGCAGCCAAGCAAGCGGGGGGGCCAGATCCTACGAGCAGTACTTC. Protein product: CASSQASGGARSYEQYF.

The chain couples TRBV7-9 to TRBJ2-7, with D maybe TRBD2 (5 bases). The CDR3 contains 13 residues. Trimming shortened V by 6 bases and J by 6 bases, and 15 bases separated the two germline ends. Germline loops: CDR1 SEHNR, CDR2 FQNEAQ (reference sequence). The CDR3 protein is CASRPPGLGEQYF. The DNA for the CDR3 is TGTGCCAGCAGACCCCCCGGACTGGGCGAGCAGTACTTC.

The chain couples TRBV6-2 or TRBV6-3 to TRBJ1-3; no clear D gene. The CDR3 has 16 residues. CDR1 MNHEY and CDR2 SVGEGT come from the germline V gene. The germline V and J ends were trimmed by 2 bases and 1 base, with 12 bases remaining between them. The CDR3 loop is CASSYAGGLSGNTIYF. The CDR3 DNA is TGTGCCAGCAGTTACGCTGGAGGTCTGTCTGGAAACACCATATATTTT.

The chain carries TRBV6-6 and TRBJ2-3, with 7 bases matching TRBD2. This CDR3 is 16 amino acids long. V lost 5 bases, J lost 2 bases, and 10 bases stayed unmatched. Germline V lookup: CDR1 MNHNY, CDR2 SVGAGI (reference sequence). The DNA of the CDR3 is TGTGCCAGCAGTACCGGGCCGGGACTATACACAGATACGCAGTATTTT. It yields the protein CASSTGPGLYTDTQYF.

The gene calls are TRBV7-9 and TRBJ1-4, with TRBD1 as a possible D gene (6 bases). V was pared by 6 bases and J by 5 bases, with 13 bases between. Germline CDR1 reads SEHNR; CDR2 reads FQNEAQ (reference sequence). The length of the CDR3 is 14 residues. CDR3 region: CASRHGTQNEKLFF. Here the CDR3 DNA reads TGTGCCAGCAGGCACGGGACACAGAATGAAAAACTGTTTTTT.

The rearrangement links TRBV3-1 (or the pseudogene TRBV3-2) to TRBJ2-7; the match to TRBD1 covers 10 bases. V was clipped by 2 bases and J by 5 bases; unmatched bases: 6. Germline-derived CDR1 and CDR2 are LGHDT and YNNKEL (reference sequence). CDR3 length equals 15 residues. CDR3 in amino acids: CASSQPGTGENEQYF. In DNA, the CDR3 is TGTGCCAGCAGCCAACCGGGGACAGGGGAAAACGAGCAGTACTTC.